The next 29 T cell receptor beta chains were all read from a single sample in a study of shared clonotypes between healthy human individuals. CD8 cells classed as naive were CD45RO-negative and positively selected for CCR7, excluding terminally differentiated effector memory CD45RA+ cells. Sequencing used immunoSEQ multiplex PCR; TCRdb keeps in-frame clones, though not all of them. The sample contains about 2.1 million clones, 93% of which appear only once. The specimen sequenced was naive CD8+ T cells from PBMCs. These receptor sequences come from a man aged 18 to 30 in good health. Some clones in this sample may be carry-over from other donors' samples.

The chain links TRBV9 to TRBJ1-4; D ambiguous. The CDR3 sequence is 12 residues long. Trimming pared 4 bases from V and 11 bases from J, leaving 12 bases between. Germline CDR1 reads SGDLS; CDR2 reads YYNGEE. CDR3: CASSLDGRKLFF. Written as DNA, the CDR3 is TGTGCCAGCAGCTTAGATGGGAGGAAACTGTTTTTT.

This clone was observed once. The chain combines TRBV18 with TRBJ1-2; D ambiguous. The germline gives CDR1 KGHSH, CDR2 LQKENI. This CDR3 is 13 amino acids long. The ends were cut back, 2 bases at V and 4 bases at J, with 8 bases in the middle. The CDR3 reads CASSPGPLYGYTF. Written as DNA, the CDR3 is TGTGCCAGCTCACCAGGGCCACTCTATGGCTACACCTTC.

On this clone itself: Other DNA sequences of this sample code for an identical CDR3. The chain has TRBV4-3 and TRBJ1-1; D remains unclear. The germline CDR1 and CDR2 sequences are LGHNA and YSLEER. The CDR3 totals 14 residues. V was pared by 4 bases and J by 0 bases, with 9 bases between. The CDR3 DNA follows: TGCGCCAGCAGCCCCTCACTCATGAACACTGAAGCTTTCTTT. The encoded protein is CASSPSLMNTEAFF.

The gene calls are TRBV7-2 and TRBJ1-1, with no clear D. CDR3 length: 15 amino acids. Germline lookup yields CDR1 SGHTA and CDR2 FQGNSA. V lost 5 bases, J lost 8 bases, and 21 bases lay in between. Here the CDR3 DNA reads TGTGCCAGCAGCCCGCCACCTAGAATACCAATAGAAGCTTTCTTT. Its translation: CASSPPPRIPIEAFF.

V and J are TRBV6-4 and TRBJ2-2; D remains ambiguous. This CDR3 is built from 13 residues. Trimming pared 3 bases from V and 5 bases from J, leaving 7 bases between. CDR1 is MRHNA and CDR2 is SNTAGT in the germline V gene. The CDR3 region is CASSDFLTGELFF. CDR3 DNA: TGTGCCAGCAGTGATTTTCTTACCGGGGAGCTGTTTTTT.

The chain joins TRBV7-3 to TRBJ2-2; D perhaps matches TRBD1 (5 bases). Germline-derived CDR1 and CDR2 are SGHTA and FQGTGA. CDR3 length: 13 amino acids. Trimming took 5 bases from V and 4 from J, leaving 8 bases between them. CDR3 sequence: CASSPDSTGELFF. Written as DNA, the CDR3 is TGTGCCAGCAGCCCCGACAGCACCGGGGAGCTGTTTTTT.

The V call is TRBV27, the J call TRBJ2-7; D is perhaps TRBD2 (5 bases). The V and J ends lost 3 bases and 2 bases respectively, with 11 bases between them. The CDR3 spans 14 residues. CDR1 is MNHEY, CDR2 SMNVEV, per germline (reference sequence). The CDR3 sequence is CASSLVGAPYEQYF. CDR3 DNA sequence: TGTGCCAGCAGTTTGGTGGGAGCCCCCTACGAGCAGTACTTC.

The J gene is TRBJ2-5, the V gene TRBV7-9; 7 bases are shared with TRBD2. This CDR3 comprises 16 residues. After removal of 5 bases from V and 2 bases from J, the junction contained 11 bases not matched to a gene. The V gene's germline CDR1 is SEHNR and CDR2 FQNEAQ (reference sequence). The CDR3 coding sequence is TGTGCCAGCAGCGCGACGTCCGGGGAGGGGCAAGAGACCCAGTACTTC. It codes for CASSATSGEGQETQYF.

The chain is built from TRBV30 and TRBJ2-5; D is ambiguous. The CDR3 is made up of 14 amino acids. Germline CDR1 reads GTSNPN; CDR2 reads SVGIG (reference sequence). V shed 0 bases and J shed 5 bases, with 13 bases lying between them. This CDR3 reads CAWSVLLSAETQYF. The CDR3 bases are TGTGCCTGGAGTGTACTGTTGTCGGCGGAGACCCAGTACTTC.

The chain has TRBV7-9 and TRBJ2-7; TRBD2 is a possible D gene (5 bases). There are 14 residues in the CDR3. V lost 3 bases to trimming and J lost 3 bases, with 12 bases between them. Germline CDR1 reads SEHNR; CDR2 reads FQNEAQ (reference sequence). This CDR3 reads CASSFDREGYEQYF. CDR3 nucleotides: TGTGCCAGCAGCTTTGATCGGGAAGGCTACGAGCAGTACTTC.

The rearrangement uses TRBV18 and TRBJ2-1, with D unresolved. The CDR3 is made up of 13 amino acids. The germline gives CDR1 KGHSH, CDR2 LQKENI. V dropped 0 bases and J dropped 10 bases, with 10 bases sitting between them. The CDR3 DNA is TGTGCCAGCTCACCACCCATCCAGGCCGAGCAGTTCTTC. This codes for CASSPPIQAEQFF.

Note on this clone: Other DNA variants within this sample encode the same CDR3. CDR3 protein: CASSPGGRGNEQFF. Here the CDR3 DNA reads TGTGCCAGCAGCCCCGGGGGGCGGGGGAATGAGCAGTTCTTC. This chain connects TRBV27 to TRBJ2-1; D might be TRBD2 (7 bases). The CDR3 sequence is 14 residues long. In germline, CDR1 is MNHEY, CDR2 SMNVEV (reference sequence). V gave up 6 bases and J gave up 7 bases, with 16 bases separating them.

Written as DNA, the CDR3 is TGTGCCAGCAGCGGCCGGGACAGGGTCCACAATGAGCAGTTCTTC. It is translated as CASSGRDRVHNEQFF. J is TRBJ2-1 and V is TRBV13; TRBD1 matches at 9 bases. With V trimmed by 5 bases and J by 5 bases, 7 bases remained unmatched. CDR3 length: 15 amino acids. Germline-derived CDR1 and CDR2 are PRHDT and FYEKMQ (reference sequence).

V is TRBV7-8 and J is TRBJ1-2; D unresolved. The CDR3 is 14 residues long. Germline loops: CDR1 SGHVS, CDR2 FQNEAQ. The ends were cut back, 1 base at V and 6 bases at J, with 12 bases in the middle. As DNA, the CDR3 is TGTGCCAGCAGCTTAGGACTGGGAAAAGATGGCTACACCTTC. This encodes CASSLGLGKDGYTF. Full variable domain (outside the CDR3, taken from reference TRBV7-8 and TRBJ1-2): GAGVSQSPRYKVAKRGQDVALRCDPISGHVSLFWYQQALGQGPEFLTYFQNEAQLDKSGLPSDRFFAERPEGSVSTLKIQRTQQEDSAVYLCASSLGLGKDGYTFGSGTRLTVV.

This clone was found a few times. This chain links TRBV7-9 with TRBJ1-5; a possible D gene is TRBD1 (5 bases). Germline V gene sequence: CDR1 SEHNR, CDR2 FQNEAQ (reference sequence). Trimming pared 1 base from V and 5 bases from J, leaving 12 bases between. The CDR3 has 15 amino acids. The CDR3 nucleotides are TGTGCCAGCAGCTTAGATGGAGGGGCATATCAGCCCCAGCATTTT. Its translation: CASSLDGGAYQPQHF.

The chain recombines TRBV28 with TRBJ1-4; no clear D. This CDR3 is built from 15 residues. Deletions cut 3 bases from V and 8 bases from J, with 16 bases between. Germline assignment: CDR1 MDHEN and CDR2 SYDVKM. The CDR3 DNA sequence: TGTGCCAGCAGTTTCTTCCCCCGCGAAGGGGAAAAACTGTTTTTT. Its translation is CASSFFPREGEKLFF.

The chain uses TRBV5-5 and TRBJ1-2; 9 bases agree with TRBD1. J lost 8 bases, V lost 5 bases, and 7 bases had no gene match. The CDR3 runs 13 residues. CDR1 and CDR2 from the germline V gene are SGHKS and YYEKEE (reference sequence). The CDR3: CASRRTGALGYTF. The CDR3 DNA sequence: TGTGCCAGCAGACGGACAGGGGCGTTGGGCTACACCTTC.

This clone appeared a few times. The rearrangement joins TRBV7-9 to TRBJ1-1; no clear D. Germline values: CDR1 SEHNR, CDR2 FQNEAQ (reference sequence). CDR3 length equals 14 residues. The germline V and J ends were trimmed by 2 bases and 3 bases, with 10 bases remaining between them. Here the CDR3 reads CASSLSSSYTEAFF. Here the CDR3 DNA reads TGTGCCAGCAGCTTATCTTCCTCCTACACTGAAGCTTTCTTT.

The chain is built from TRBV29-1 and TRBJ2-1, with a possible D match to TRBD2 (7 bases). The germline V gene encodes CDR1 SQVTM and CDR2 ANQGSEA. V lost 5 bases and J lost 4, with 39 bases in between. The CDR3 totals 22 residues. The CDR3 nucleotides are TGCAGCGTTATAGGGGGGGTTCCACCGAGCGGGCATTCCCGAGAATATTACAATGAGCAGTTCTTC. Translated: CSVIGGVPPSGHSREYYNEQFF.

CDR3 in amino acids: CASRLDGGELFF. The CDR3 coding sequence is TGTGCAAGTCGCTTAGATGGCGGGGAGCTGTTTTTT. This rearrangement joins TRBV12-2 to TRBJ2-2. TRBV12-2 is labeled a pseudogene. The length of the CDR3 is 12 residues.

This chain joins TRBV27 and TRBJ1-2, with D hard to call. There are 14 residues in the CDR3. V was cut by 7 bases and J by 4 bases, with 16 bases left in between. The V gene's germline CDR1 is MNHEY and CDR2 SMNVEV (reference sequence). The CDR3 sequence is CASTPDVWSYGYTF. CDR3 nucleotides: TGTGCCAGCACTCCAGATGTCTGGTCCTATGGCTACACCTTC.

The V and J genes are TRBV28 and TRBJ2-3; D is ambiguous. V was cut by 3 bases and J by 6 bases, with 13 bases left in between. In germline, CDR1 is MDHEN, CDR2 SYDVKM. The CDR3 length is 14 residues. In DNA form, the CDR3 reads TGTGCCAGCAGTTTTCTGGCCTCAAGGGATACGCAGTATTTT. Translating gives CASSFLASRDTQYF.

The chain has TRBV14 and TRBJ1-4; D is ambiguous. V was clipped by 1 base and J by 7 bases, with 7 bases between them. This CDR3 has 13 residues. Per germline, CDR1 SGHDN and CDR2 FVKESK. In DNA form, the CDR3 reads TGTGCCAGCAGCCAAGTAATGGGTGAAAAACTGTTTTTT. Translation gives CASSQVMGEKLFF.

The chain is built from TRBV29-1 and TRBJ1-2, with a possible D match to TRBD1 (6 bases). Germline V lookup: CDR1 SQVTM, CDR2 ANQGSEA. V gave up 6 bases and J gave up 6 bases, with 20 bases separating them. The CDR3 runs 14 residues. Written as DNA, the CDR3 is TGCAGCGTCCAAGGGACATCCTCCGGGGATGGCTACACCTTC. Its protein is CSVQGTSSGDGYTF.

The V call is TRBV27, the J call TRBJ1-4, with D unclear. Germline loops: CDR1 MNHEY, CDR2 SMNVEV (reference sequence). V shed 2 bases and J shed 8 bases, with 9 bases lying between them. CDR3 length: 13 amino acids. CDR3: CASSLVRNEKLFF. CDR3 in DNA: TGTGCCAGCAGTTTAGTCAGAAACGAAAAACTGTTTTTT.

The CDR3 spells CASTEDTIGNQPQHF. In nucleotides, the CDR3 is TGTGCCAGCACCGAGGACACGATTGGAAATCAGCCCCAGCATTTT. The chain recombines TRBV28 with TRBJ1-5, with D possibly being TRBD1 (5 bases). V was clipped by 7 bases and J by 4 bases, with 17 bases between them. The CDR3 extends over 15 amino acids. In germline, CDR1 is MDHEN, CDR2 SYDVKM.

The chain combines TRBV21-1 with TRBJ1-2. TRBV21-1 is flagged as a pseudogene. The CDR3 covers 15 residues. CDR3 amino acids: CASSPHLRGVHGYTF. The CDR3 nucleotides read TGTGCCAGCAGCCCCCACCTAAGGGGAGTCCATGGCTACACCTTC.

The CDR3 sequence is CASSLGDMYSAKNIQYF. The CDR3 nucleotides are TGTGCCAGCAGCTTGGGGGACATGTATTCAGCCAAAAACATTCAGTACTTC. The chain joins TRBV7-9 to TRBJ2-4, with a weak D call TRBD1 (6 bases). V gave up 3 bases and J gave up 0 bases, with 15 bases separating them. The CDR3 extends over 17 amino acids. Germline values: CDR1 SEHNR, CDR2 FQNEAQ (reference sequence).

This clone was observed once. This CDR3 is CSVEGGRANIQYF. The CDR3 coding sequence is TGCAGCGTTGAAGGCGGGAGGGCGAACATTCAGTACTTC. J is TRBJ2-4 and V is TRBV29-1, with 9 bases fitting TRBD2. The CDR3 is made up of 13 amino acids. Germline V CDR1 and CDR2: SQVTM, ANQGSEA. V lost 1 base to trimming and J lost 7 bases; unmatched junction nucleotides: 2.